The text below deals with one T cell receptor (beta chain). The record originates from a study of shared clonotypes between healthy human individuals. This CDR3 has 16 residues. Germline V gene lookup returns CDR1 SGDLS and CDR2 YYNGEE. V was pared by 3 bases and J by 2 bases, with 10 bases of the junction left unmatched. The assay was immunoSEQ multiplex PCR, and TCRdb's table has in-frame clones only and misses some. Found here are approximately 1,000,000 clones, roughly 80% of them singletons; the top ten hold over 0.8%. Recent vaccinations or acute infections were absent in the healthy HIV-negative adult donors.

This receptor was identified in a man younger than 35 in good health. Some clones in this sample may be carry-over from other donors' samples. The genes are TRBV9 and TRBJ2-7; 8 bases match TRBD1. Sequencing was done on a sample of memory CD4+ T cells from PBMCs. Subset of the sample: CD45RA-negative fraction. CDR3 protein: CASSAQTGTGTYEQYF. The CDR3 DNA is TGTGCCAGCAGCGCCCAGACCGGGACAGGAACCTACGAGCAGTACTTC.